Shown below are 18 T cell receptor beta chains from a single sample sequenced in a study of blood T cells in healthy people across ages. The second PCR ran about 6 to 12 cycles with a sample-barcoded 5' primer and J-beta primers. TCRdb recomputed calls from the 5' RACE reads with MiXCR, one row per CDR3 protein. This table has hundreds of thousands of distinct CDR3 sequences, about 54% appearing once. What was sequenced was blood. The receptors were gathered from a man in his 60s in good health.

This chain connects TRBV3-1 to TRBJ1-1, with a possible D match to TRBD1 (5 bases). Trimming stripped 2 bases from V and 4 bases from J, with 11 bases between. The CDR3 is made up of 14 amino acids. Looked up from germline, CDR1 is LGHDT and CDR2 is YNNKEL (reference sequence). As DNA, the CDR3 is TGTGCCAGCAGCCAACCAGGGACCTTCACTGAAGCTTTCTTT. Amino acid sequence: CASSQPGTFTEAFF.

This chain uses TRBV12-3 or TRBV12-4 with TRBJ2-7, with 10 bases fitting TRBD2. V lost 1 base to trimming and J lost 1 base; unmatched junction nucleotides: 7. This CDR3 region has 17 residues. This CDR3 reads CASSLGWSGGASYEQYF. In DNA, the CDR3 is TGTGCCAGCAGTTTAGGGTGGAGCGGGGGGGCTTCCTACGAGCAGTACTTC.

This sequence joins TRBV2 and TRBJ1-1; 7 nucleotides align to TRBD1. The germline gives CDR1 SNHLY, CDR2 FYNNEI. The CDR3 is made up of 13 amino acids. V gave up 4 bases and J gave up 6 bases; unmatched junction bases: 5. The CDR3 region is CASSGTGTAEAFF. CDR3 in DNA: TGTGCCAGCAGTGGGACAGGAACGGCTGAAGCTTTCTTT.

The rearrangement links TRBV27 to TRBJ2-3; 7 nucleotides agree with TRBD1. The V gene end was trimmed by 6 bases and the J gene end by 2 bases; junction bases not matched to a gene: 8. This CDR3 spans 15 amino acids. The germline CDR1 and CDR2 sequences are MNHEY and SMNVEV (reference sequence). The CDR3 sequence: CASSQRQGFTDTQYF. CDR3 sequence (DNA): TGTGCCAGCAGCCAACGACAGGGCTTCACAGATACGCAGTATTTT.

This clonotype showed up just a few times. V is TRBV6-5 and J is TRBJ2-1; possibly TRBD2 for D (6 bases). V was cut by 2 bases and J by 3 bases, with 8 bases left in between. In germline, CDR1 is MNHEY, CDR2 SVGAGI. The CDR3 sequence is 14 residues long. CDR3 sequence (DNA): TGTGCCAGCAGTTACGTGGGGGGCTACAATGAGCAGTTCTTC. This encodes CASSYVGGYNEQFF.

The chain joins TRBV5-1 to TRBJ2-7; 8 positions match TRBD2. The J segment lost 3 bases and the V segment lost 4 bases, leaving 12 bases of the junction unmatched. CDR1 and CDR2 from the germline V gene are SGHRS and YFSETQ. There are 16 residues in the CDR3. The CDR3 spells CASSPQARGLVYEQYF. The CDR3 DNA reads TGCGCCAGCAGCCCTCAAGCCCGGGGACTAGTCTACGAGCAGTACTTC. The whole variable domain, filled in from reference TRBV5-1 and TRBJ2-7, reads KAGVTQTPRYLIKTRGQQVTLSCSPISGHRSVSWYQQTPGQGLQFLFEYFSETQRNKGNFPGRFSGRQFSNSRSEMNVSTLELGDSALYLCASSPQARGLVYEQYFGPGTRLTVT.

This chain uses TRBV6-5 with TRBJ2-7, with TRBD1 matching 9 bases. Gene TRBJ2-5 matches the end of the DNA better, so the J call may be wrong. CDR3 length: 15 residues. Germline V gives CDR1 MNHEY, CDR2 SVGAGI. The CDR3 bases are TGTGCCAGCAGTTTGGGACAGGGAAGAGGAGAGACCCAGTACTTC. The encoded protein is CASSLGQGRGETQYF.

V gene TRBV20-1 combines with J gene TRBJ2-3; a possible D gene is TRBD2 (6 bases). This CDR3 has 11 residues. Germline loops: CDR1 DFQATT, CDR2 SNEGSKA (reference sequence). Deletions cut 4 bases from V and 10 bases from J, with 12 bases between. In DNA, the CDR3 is TGCAGTGCTACCCGGAGGGTTGCGCAGTATTTT. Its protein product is CSATRRVAQYF.

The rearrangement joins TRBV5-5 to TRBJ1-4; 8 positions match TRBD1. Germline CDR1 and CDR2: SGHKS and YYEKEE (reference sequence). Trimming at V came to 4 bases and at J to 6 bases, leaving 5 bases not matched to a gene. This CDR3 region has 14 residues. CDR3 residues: CASSPDRVDEKLFF. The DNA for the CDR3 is TGTGCCAGCAGCCCGGACAGGGTAGATGAAAAACTGTTTTTT. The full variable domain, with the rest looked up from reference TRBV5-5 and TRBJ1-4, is DAGVTQSPTHLIKTRGQQVTLRCSPISGHKSVSWYQQVLGQGPQFIFQYYEKEERGRGNFPDRFSARQFPNYSSELNVNALLLGDSALYLCASSPDRVDEKLFFGSGTQLSVL.

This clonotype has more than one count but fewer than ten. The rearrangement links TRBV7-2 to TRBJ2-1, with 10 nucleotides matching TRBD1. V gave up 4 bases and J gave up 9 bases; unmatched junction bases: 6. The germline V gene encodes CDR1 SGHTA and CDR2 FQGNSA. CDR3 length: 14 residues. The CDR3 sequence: CASSSGQGFGEQFF. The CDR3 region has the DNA TGTGCCAGCAGCTCGGGACAGGGGTTCGGTGAGCAGTTCTTC.

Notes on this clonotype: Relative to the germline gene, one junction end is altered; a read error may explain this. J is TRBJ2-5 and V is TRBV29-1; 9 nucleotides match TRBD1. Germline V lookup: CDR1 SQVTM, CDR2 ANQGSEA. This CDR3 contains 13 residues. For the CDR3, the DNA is TGCAGCGTGGAAAACAGGGGGCAAGAGGCCCAGTACTTC. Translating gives CSVENRGQEAQYF.

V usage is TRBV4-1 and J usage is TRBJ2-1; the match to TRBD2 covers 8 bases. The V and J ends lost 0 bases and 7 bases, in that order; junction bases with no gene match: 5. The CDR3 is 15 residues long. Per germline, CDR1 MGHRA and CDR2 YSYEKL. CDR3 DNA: TGCGCCAGCAGCCAAGATCGGGGGGGCTGGAATGAGCAGTTCTTC. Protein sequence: CASSQDRGGWNEQFF.

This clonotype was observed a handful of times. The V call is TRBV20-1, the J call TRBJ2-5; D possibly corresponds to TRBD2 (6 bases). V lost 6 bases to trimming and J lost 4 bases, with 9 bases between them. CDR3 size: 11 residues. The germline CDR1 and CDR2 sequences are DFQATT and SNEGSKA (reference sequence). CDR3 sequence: CSALEGETQYF. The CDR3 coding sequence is TGCAGTGCCCTGGAGGGAGAGACCCAGTACTTC.

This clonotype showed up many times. The CDR3 DNA is TGCAGCGTTCCGGGACAGGGTGAAGAGACCCAGTACTTC. It translates to CSVPGQGEETQYF. J is TRBJ2-5 and V is TRBV29-1, with 9 bases fitting TRBD1. This CDR3 has 13 amino acids. V trimming: 5 bases; J trimming: 3 bases; junction bases outside the gene matches: 4. CDR1 SQVTM and CDR2 ANQGSEA come from the germline V gene.

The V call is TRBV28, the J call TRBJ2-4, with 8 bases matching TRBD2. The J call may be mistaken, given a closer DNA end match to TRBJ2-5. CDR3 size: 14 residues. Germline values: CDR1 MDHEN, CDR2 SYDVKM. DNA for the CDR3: TGTGCCAGCAGTTTGACTAGCGTGGGGGAGACCCAGTACTTC. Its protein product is CASSLTSVGETQYF.

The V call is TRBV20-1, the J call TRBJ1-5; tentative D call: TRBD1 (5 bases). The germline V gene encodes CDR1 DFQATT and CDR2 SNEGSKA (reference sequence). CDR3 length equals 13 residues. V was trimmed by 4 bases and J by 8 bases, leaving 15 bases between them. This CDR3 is CSAIRGEGKPQHF. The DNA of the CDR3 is TGCAGTGCTATCCGGGGCGAAGGAAAGCCCCAGCATTTT.

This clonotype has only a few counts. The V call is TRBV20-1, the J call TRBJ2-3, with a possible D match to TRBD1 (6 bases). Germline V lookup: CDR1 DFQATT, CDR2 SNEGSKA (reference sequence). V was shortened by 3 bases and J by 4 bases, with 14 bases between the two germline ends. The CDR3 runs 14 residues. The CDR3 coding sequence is TGCAGTGCTAGTCCAGGGGTGGGCGCAGATACGCAGTATTTT. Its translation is CSASPGVGADTQYF.

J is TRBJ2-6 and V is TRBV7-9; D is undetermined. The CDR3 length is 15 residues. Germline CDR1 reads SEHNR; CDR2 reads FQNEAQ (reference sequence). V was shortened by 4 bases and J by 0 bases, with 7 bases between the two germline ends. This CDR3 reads CASSCGTSGANVLTF. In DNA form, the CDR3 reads TGTGCCAGCAGCTGTGGAACCTCTGGGGCCAACGTCCTGACTTTC. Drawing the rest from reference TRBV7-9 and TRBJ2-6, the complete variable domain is DTGVSQNPRHKITKRGQNVTFRCDPISEHNRLYWYRQTLGQGPEFLTYFQNEAQLEKSRLLSDRFSAERPKGSFSTLEIQRTEQGDSAMYLCASSCGTSGANVLTFGAGSRLTVL.